This T cell receptor beta chain was obtained from a study of OX40 agonist ivuxolimab in advanced cancers. The method was immunoSEQ multiplex PCR; TCRdb's version includes in-frame clones alone and lacks a portion of them. The data contain tens of thousands of clones, about four fifths of them singletons. The CDR3 extends over 14 amino acids. The V gene's germline CDR1 is SNHLY and CDR2 FYNNEI. J gave up 8 bases and V 9 bases, and 7 bases lay outside the gene matches. The V and J genes are TRBV2 and TRBJ1-6; 10 positions match TRBD1. The TCR originated in an adult with an advanced solid tumor such as melanoma, head and neck, liver or kidney cancer. Sequenced material: CD4+ or CD8+ T cells sorted from blood, taken in a trial of the OX40 agonist ivuxolimab. The CDR3: CASQTGGFDSPLHF. Written as DNA, the CDR3 is TGTGCCAGTCAGACAGGGGGCTTTGATTCACCCCTCCACTTT.